This T cell receptor (beta chain) emerged from a study of response to subunit inactivated influenza vaccine. In germline, CDR1 is WSHSY, CDR2 SAAADI. This CDR3 comprises 14 residues. Germline trimming cut 6 bases from V and 2 bases from J; bases unmatched to any gene: 5. This clonotype occurred a few times. MiXCR, applied by TCRdb to the RT-PCR reads, yields one record per CDR3 protein. The repertoire includes approximately 500,000 distinct CDR3 sequences, roughly 25% of them detected once, and around 2.8% sits in the top ten. A further study also used this sample, focusing on T cells expressing NK-cell markers. That report notes: As the method of synthesis, 5'RACE template switching with UMIs yielded TCR beta cDNA. TCR beta repertoires came from sorted CD3+CD56+NKG2C+, CD3+CD56+NKG2C- and CD3+CD56-NKG2C+ T cells. The authors restricted sorting to alpha-beta TCR T cells with an anti-gamma-delta TCR antibody in several experiments. The same clonotypes also predominated in the CD3+CD56-NKG2C+ fraction of a handful of donors. It is unclear if expanded NKG2C-expressing clones target HCMV antigens.

The source was CD4+ T cells sorted from PBMCs, collected approximately 13 days after vaccination. The chain carries TRBV10-2 and TRBJ2-7, with TRBD2 identical over 9 bases. This receptor was obtained from a man between 50 and 59 years old who received an inactivated influenza vaccine. The CDR3 sequence: CASSETSGPYEQYF. CDR3 sequence (DNA): TGCGCCAGCAGCGAGACTAGCGGCCCCTACGAGCAGTACTTC.